Listed below are T cell receptor beta chains from one sample, sequenced in a study of identical twins. TCRdb independently ran MiXCR on the 5' RACE reads; one entry per CDR3 protein. The profile shows fewer than 250,000 distinct CDR3 sequences, approximately 7.8% of them singletons. These data also featured in a second study, about yellow fever vaccine responses in identical twins.

Material: CD8+ T cells sorted from blood. The receptors shown here come from a woman between 18 and 29 years old in good health. Both conserved end residues are part of each CDR3. A D gene is named only where the DNA matches it firmly. The size field is filled for only some rows; it gives once, few, many or a size class.

j_gene,v_gene,d_gene,abundance,CDR3aa,CDR3nt
TRBJ1-5,TRBV7-9,TRBD1,many,CASSLGDSQPQHF,TGTGCCAGCAGCTTGGGGGACAGTCAGCCCCAGCATTTT
TRBJ1-2,TRBV6-1,TRBD1,NA,CASTAGATTGDYGYTF,TGTGCCAGCACCGCTGGGGCGACTACAGGGGACTATGGCTACACCTTC
TRBJ2-3,TRBV2,TRBD2,few,CASNRENAGGTDTQYF,TGTGCCAGCAACAGGGAAAACGCGGGAGGGACAGATACGCAGTATTTT
TRBJ2-2,TRBV5-1,NA,many,CASSPTGSYTGELFF,TGCGCCAGCAGCCCCACGGGGTCTTACACCGGGGAGCTGTTTTTT
TRBJ2-3,TRBV20-1,TRBD2,NA,CSASMPYREDGTDTQYF,TGCAGTGCTAGCATGCCCTATCGGGAGGATGGCACAGATACGCAGTATTTT
TRBJ1-2,TRBV5-5,NA,few,CASSLTTAVSYYGYTF,TGTGCCAGCAGCTTGACTACAGCGGTGTCTTACTATGGCTACACCTTC
TRBJ2-2,TRBV7-9,TRBD1,few,CASSSGGGELFF,TGTGCCAGCAGCTCAGGGGGCGGGGAGCTGTTTTTT
TRBJ2-7,TRBV7-3,TRBD2,few,CASSLTGGSGSGDEQYF,TGTGCCAGCAGCTTAACGGGTGGGAGCGGGAGTGGCGACGAGCAGTACTTC
TRBJ2-5,TRBV7-8,TRBD1,few,CASTGQGVQTQYF,TGTGCCAGCACCGGACAGGGGGTTCAGACCCAGTACTTC
TRBJ2-1,TRBV28,TRBD1,NA,CASSLGTGNNEQFF,TGTGCCAGCAGTTTAGGGACAGGTAACAATGAGCAGTTCTTC
TRBJ2-3,TRBV7-8,TRBD1,many,CASSFSRNRDRDRGADTQYF,TGTGCCAGCAGCTTCAGCCGAAACCGGGACAGGGACCGGGGTGCAGATACGCAGTATTTT
TRBJ2-7,TRBV10-2,NA,NA,CASSDPAEPSYEQYF,TGCGCCAGCAGTGATCCAGCGGAACCGTCCTACGAGCAGTACTTC
TRBJ2-2,TRBV12-3/TRBV12-4,NA,few,CASSLHNSDTGELFF,TGTGCCAGCAGTTTACATAACAGTGACACCGGGGAGCTGTTTTTT
TRBJ2-7,TRBV7-9,TRBD2,NA,CASSLIGLGPYEQYF,TGTGCCAGCAGCTTAATTGGACTAGGACCCTACGAGCAGTACTTC
TRBJ1-5,TRBV20-1,TRBD1,many,CSALLGTGGYQPQHF,TGCAGTGCTTTATTAGGGACAGGGGGTTATCAGCCCCAGCATTTT
TRBJ2-7,TRBV15,TRBD2,many,CATSRHTAGEQYF,TGTGCCACCAGCAGACATACAGCGGGAGAGCAGTACTTC
TRBJ2-1,TRBV3-1,NA,few,CASSQVRASRSNEQFF,TGTGCCAGCAGCCAAGTTCGGGCTAGCCGTAGCAATGAGCAGTTCTTC
TRBJ2-3,TRBV2,TRBD2,NA,CASRTTSGGDSDTQYF,TGTGCCAGCAGGACGACTAGCGGGGGGGACTCAGATACGCAGTATTTT
TRBJ2-3,TRBV6-1,NA,few,CASRDRLGGTDTQYF,TGTGCCAGCAGAGACAGACTAGGAGGCACAGATACGCAGTATTTT
TRBJ1-1,TRBV25-1,TRBD1,many,CARDTGVDTEAFF,TGTGCCAGGGACACAGGGGTGGACACTGAAGCTTTCTTT